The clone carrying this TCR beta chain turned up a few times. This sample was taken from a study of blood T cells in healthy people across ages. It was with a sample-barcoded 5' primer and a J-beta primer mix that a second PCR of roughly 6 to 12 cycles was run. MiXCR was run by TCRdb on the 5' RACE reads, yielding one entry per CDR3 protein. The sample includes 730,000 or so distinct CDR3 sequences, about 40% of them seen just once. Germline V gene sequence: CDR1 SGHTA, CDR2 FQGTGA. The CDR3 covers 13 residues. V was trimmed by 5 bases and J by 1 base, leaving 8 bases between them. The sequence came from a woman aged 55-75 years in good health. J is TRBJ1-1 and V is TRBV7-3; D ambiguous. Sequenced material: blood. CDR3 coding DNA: TGTGCCAGCAGCGACGACACGAACACTGAAGCTTTCTTT. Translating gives CASSDDTNTEAFF.